The sequence of this TCR beta chain was determined in a study of CD8+ T cells in alopecia areata (dated by TCRdb to between 2018 and 2020). General notes on the study: Treated patients were enrolled in an open-label pilot trial of oral tofacitinib, 5 to 10 mg twice daily, for moderate-to-severe alopecia areata. TCRbeta CDR3 regions were amplified by immunoSEQ multiplex PCR with 35 Vbeta forward and 13 Jbeta reverse primers. In both human patients and the C3H/HeJ mouse model, the study applied high-throughput TCRbeta sequencing to look at T cell clonal expansion in alopecia areata. Patients received tofacitinib for 6 to 18 months and were then followed off drug for 6 months to check for delayed response and recurrence. Human TCRbeta sequencing covered scalp tissue and sorted CD4+ and CD8+ peripheral blood T cells from patchy and totalis/universalis alopecia areata patients and healthy controls. Biopsies were taken from tofacitinib-treated patients at baseline and at 4 and 24 weeks of treatment, and a later scalp biopsy was taken in several of the tofacitinib-treated patients. Scalp clonality was compared across normal scalp (n=4), patchy alopecia areata scalp (n=8), and alopecia totalis/universalis scalp (n=8). RNA came from the PAXgene miRNA kit for fixed scalp, the miRNeasy kit for PBMCs, and the RNeasy kit for mouse skin. The SALT score, which quantifies the percentage of affected scalp surface area, was used to measure disease severity in treated patients.

As concerns this clone: Its antigen is still unknown. Base qualities are not recorded, but no much larger clone differs from it by a single base.

General findings and caveats noted by the study authors: Many expanded lesional clones persisted in scalp and blood during tofacitinib treatment, which may partly explain relapse after stopping treatment. Scalp TCR repertoire analysis is complicated because resident alphabeta T cells in normal human skin are also sequenced, whereas mouse skin is dominated by gammadelta T cells. TCR sequences shared between patients were less clear than in mice, possibly partly because of HLA diversity in the patient population. Lesional scalp, especially in alopecia totalis/universalis, showed higher clonality and more expanded CD8+ clones than normal scalp, suggesting antigenic drive. Because the treated cohort was small and included a single nonresponder, larger studies are needed to assess links between baseline CD8+ expansion and response. Tofacitinib significantly lowered scalp clonality and the number of expanded CD8+ clones among the top 100 scalp clones.

The time point tag for this specimen amounts to: more than three weeks on oral tofacitinib. The treatment or condition label for this specimen denotes: oral pan-JAK inhibitor, 5-10 mg twice daily. From alopecia areata patients, peripheral blood was collected along with lesional scalp punch biopsies. PBMCs were separated by density centrifugation and stained for CD3, CD4 and CD8, after which CD4+ and CD8+ T cells were sorted on a FACSAria. Libraries were prepared through the immunoSEQ multiplex PCR assay. To provide template for TCR sequencing, every sample had RNA extracted and reverse transcribed into cDNA. First-strand cDNA was synthesized with SuperScript III using a 2:1 mix of oligo-dT and random hexamers. Amplification bias was assessed with a synthetic immune receptor repertoire, and residual bias was removed computationally. As for the authors' bioinformatics: Raw reads were preprocessed to remove errors, and CDR3 was defined by IMGT conventions from the conserved cysteine to phenylalanine. Clonality was computed by normalizing Shannon entropy by log2 of the number of productive unique TCRs and subtracting the result from 1. Whether each scalp clone was CD4 or CD8 was inferred by checking scalp TCRbeta sequences against the CD4 and CD8 repertoires from sorted blood. Drawn from immuneACCESS, this table holds only the in-frame rearrangements with V and J called that TCRdb kept. Clones are partly lost; checked studies trace under half to an unresolved V gene and leave the rest unexplained. V and J calls plus clone size are reproduced from that table; the DNA served to infer D and trimming. The sample yields 100,000 to 150,000 clones; approximately 59% were counted once. Roughly 30% of the sample goes to the ten largest clones.

Measured from the cysteine to the phenylalanine, the CDR3 is 14 residues long. CDR3 DNA only is kept here, 42 bases in frame from base 1. CDR1 is given as SQVTM and CDR2 as ANQGSEA, both from the germline V gene. A distance of 21 bases separates the germline ends of V and J, which lose 6 bases and 7 bases respectively. The rearrangement joined TRBV29-1 to TRBJ1-2; the D segment could be TRBD1, given 5 matching bases. The sequence came from a human donor with alopecia areata. Sequencing was performed on CD8+ T cells sorted from blood, taken at week 4, from a patient treated with tofacitinib. DNA sequence: TGCAGCGTGGGAGAGTCAACGTGGGACGGTGGCTACACCTTC. Its protein reads: CSVGESTWDGGYTF.